This T cell receptor (beta chain) was retrieved from a study of post-analysis software for immune sequencing data. Overall study context: Courses of disease covered relapsing-remitting, secondary progressive and progressive-relapsing multiple sclerosis. Study conclusions and caveats: When compared against controls, multiple sclerosis patients showed significantly lower normalized Chao1 diversity. When patients were compared with controls, five TRBV segments were more frequent, TRBV5-6, TRBV5-1 and TRBV20-1 among them.

This clonotype was seen many times. The target antigen is unknown. The authors incorporated unique molecular identifiers into the TCR beta cDNA libraries. From the PCR reads, TCRdb called clonotypes with MiXCR, one entry per CDR3 protein. The sample records approximately 570,000 distinct CDR3 sequences, about 40% being singletons. Losses at the gene ends were 6 bases for V and 3 bases for J; bases not matched to a gene: 10. The CDR3 sequence is 15 residues long. In germline, CDR1 is MNHEY, CDR2 SVGEGT. The chain combines TRBV6-2 or TRBV6-3 with TRBJ2-7; 8 bases match TRBD1. The sample comprised blood. The sequence derives from a girl aged 5-17 years with multiple sclerosis. The CDR3 DNA sequence: TGTGCCAGCAGCCGAACCCGACAGGGGAACTACGAGCAGTACTTC. Protein: CASSRTRQGNYEQYF.